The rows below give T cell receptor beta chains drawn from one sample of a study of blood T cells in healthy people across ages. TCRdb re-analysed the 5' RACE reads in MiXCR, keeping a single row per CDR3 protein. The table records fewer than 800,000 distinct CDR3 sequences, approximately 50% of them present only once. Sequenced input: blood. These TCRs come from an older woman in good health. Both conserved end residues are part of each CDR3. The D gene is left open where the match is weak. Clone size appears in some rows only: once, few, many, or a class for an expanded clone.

CASSPGSEKLFF | TGTGCCAGCAGCCCCGGCAGCGAAAAACTGTTTTTT | NA | NA | TRBJ1-4 | TRBV14
CSVGPGGTDTQYF | TGCAGCGTTGGTCCAGGAGGGACAGATACGCAGTATTTT | NA | NA | TRBJ2-3 | TRBV29-1
CASSRPTSGSYETQYF | TGTGCCAGCAGCCGTCCTACTAGCGGGAGTTATGAGACCCAGTACTTC | TRBD2 | NA | TRBJ2-5 | TRBV13
CASSGYKTGVVTDTQYF | TGCGCCAGCAGTGGCTACAAGACAGGGGTTGTCACAGATACGCAGTATTTT | TRBD1 | once | TRBJ2-3 | TRBV5-1
CASSPPVVWDTQYF | TGTGCCAGCTCACCACCAGTGGTGTGGGATACGCAGTATTTT | NA | once | TRBJ2-3 | TRBV18
CASRRGVYNEQFF | TGTGCCAGCAGAAGGGGGGTTTACAATGAGCAGTTCTTC | NA | once | TRBJ2-1 | TRBV27
CASSSKTSSDSYEQYF | TGTGCCAGCAGCTCCAAGACTAGCTCCGACTCCTACGAGCAGTACTTC | TRBD2 | NA | TRBJ2-7 | TRBV7-2
CSAGQGALDTQYF | TGCAGTGCAGGACAGGGGGCTTTAGATACGCAGTATTTT | TRBD1 | few | TRBJ2-3 | TRBV20-1
CASSNAGGGYNEQFF | TGTGCCAGCAGCAACGCGGGAGGGGGCTACAATGAGCAGTTCTTC | TRBD2 | few | TRBJ2-1 | TRBV6-6
CASSAKDRDDSPLHF | TGTGCCAGCAGTGCGAAGGACAGGGATGATTCACCCCTCCACTTT | TRBD1 | NA | TRBJ1-6 | TRBV2
CASSKGTSFYEQYF | TGTGCCAGCAGCAAAGGGACTAGTTTCTACGAGCAGTACTTC | TRBD2 | NA | TRBJ2-7 | TRBV6-1
CASSQVEGGGYTF | TGTGCCAGCAGCCAAGTTGAAGGAGGAGGCTACACCTTC | NA | NA | TRBJ1-2 | TRBV3-1
CATSNGHIQYF | TGTGCCACCTCAAATGGGCACATTCAGTACTTC | NA | NA | TRBJ2-4 | TRBV25-1
CASSLDRADTGELFF | TGTGCCAGCAGCTTAGACAGGGCCGACACCGGGGAGCTGTTTTTT | NA | NA | TRBJ2-2 | TRBV7-8
CSGGQGVGTDTQYF | TGCAGTGGGGGACAGGGGGTGGGCACAGATACGCAGTATTTT | TRBD1 | NA | TRBJ2-3 | TRBV20-1
CASRLQGTSGRIDEQYF | TGTGCCAGCAGACTACAGGGGACTAGCGGGAGGATCGACGAGCAGTACTTC | TRBD2 | NA | TRBJ2-7 | TRBV6-2/TRBV6-3
CASSRTDRDRETQYF | TGCGCCAGCAGCCGAACGGACAGGGATAGGGAGACCCAGTACTTC | TRBD1 | few | TRBJ2-5 | TRBV4-3
CASSRQGASPGELFF | TGTGCCAGCAGTCGACAGGGGGCGAGCCCCGGGGAGCTGTTTTTT | TRBD1 | NA | TRBJ2-2 | TRBV12-3/TRBV12-4
CASSYRVAGGEQYF | TGTGCCAGCAGTTATAGGGTAGCGGGTGGTGAGCAGTACTTC | TRBD2 | NA | TRBJ2-5 | TRBV6-5
CAWSAAGYNEQFF | TGTGCCTGGAGTGCGGCGGGATACAATGAGCAGTTCTTC | NA | NA | TRBJ2-1 | TRBV30
CASSQKSDSPTQYF | TGTGCCAGCAGCCAAAAGAGCGATAGTCCCACGCAGTATTTT | NA | NA | TRBJ2-3 | TRBV3-1
CSTEVGPQYF | TGCAGTACGGAAGTGGGGCCACAGTACTTC | NA | NA | TRBJ2-7 | TRBV20-1
CASSRASGSSHEQYF | TGTGCCAGCTCAAGGGCTAGCGGGAGTAGCCACGAGCAGTACTTC | TRBD2 | NA | TRBJ2-7 | TRBV18
CASSLAGVGGYTF | TGTGCCAGCAGCTTGGCAGGGGTAGGTGGCTACACCTTC | NA | NA | TRBJ1-2 | TRBV7-9
CASKLRGLAVTDTQYF | TGTGCCAGCAAACTTCGGGGCCTAGCGGTCACAGATACGCAGTATTTT | TRBD2 | NA | TRBJ2-3 | TRBV12-3/TRBV12-4
CAISEGDFDTYEQYF | TGTGCCATCAGTGAGGGGGACTTCGATACCTACGAGCAGTACTTC | NA | NA | TRBJ2-7 | TRBV10-3
CASKPLGGRTQETQYF | TGTGCCAGTAAACCGTTGGGCGGGAGGACCCAAGAGACCCAGTACTTC | TRBD2 | NA | TRBJ2-5 | TRBV19
CASSNPGTRFYNEQFF | TGTGCCAGCAGTAACCCCGGGACTAGGTTCTACAATGAGCAGTTCTTC | TRBD2 | few | TRBJ2-1 | TRBV27
CSAHARDSSYEQYF | TGCAGTGCGCATGCCCGGGACAGTTCCTACGAGCAGTACTTC | TRBD1 | NA | TRBJ2-7 | TRBV20-1
CSARPPSGSYEQYF | TGCAGTGCTAGGCCGCCTAGCGGGAGCTACGAGCAGTACTTC | TRBD2 | NA | TRBJ2-7 | TRBV20-1
CSATKGLAGGREQYF | TGCAGTGCTACAAAGGGACTAGCGGGAGGTCGAGAGCAGTACTTC | TRBD2 | NA | TRBJ2-4 | TRBV20-1
CASSFPSGRAEQYF | TGTGCCAGCAGCTTCCCTAGCGGGAGGGCCGAGCAGTACTTC | TRBD2 | few | TRBJ2-7 | TRBV7-2
CSASRGRKGTDTQYF | TGCAGTGCTAGTAGAGGGAGGAAAGGCACAGATACGCAGTATTTT | NA | many | TRBJ2-3 | TRBV20-1
CSADGPLRDTQYF | TGCAGTGCAGATGGGCCCCTGAGGGATACGCAGTATTTT | NA | NA | TRBJ2-3 | TRBV20-1
CVSSQELGDRFQYF | TGTGTCAGCAGCCAAGAACTTGGGGACAGATTCCAGTACTTC | TRBD1 | NA | TRBJ2-5 | TRBV4-2
CASSEGQGHYGYTF | TGTGCCAGCAGCGAGGGACAGGGTCACTATGGCTACACCTTC | TRBD1 | NA | TRBJ1-2 | TRBV14
CSVSGGGALPFGEQYF | TGCAGCGTTAGCGGGGGGGGCGCGTTACCCTTTGGCGAGCAGTACTTC | TRBD2 | NA | TRBJ2-7 | TRBV20-1
CASSRDGAYEQYF | TGTGCCAGCAGCCGGGACGGGGCCTACGAGCAGTACTTC | NA | NA | TRBJ2-7 | TRBV2
CSADATAGRDNEQYF | TGCAGTGCTGATGCTACTGCGGGACGGGACAATGAGCAGTACTTC | NA | NA | TRBJ2-5 | TRBV20-1
CASSPTGTGSNEQYF | TGCGCCAGCAGCCCGACCGGGACAGGGAGCAACGAGCAGTACTTC | TRBD1 | few | TRBJ2-7 | TRBV4-3
CASSLTLGLAGGDEQFF | TGTGCCAGCAGCTTAACCCTGGGACTAGCGGGAGGCGATGAGCAGTTCTTC | TRBD2 | NA | TRBJ2-1 | TRBV7-3
CASFSNWRRHGYTF | TGTGCCAGCTTCTCGAACTGGCGCCGGCATGGCTACACCTTC | NA | few | TRBJ1-2 | TRBV28
CAISSGTSGANVLTF | TGTGCCATCAGTTCAGGGACCTCTGGGGCCAACGTCCTGACTTTC | NA | NA | TRBJ2-6 | TRBV10-3
CSVERKGVDRNEQFF | TGCAGCGTTGAAAGGAAGGGGGTTGACCGTAATGAGCAGTTCTTC | NA | few | TRBJ2-1 | TRBV29-1
CSAGTAETQYF | TGCAGTGCTGGGACAGCAGAGACCCAGTACTTC | TRBD1 | NA | TRBJ2-5 | TRBV20-1
CAIKTAYNSPPHF | TGTGCCATCAAGACCGCGTATAATTCACCCCCCCACTTT | NA | NA | TRBJ1-6 | TRBV10-3